This T cell receptor beta chain was identified during a study of metastatic and nonmetastatic thyroid tumors. Study information: From malignant and benign thyroid patients, repertoires in blood and in tumor or nodule tissue were compared.

TCRdb recomputed clones from the PCR reads via MiXCR. The data hold tens of thousands of clones, with about 18% observed a single time. Study results and limitations: As reported, TCR beta diversity in blood and tumor was significantly higher in malignant thyroid tumors than in benign nodules.

None of the patients had undergone any treatment ahead of thyroid surgery. For this clone: Its antigen is not identified.

Sequenced: blood. The TCR was taken from a male donor with papillary thyroid cancer or a benign thyroid nodule (not recorded which). Some clones in this sample may be carry-over from other donors' samples.

The CDR3 nucleotides read TGTGCCAGCTCACCGCGGACAGCGACCCACACCGGGGAGCTGTTTTTT. Residues: CASSPRTATHTGELFF. This chain links TRBV18 with TRBJ2-2, with D possibly being TRBD1 (6 bases). Germline-derived CDR1 and CDR2 are KGHSH and LQKENI. The V end was cut by 3 bases, the J end by 3 bases, with 14 bases between. The CDR3 consists of 16 residues.